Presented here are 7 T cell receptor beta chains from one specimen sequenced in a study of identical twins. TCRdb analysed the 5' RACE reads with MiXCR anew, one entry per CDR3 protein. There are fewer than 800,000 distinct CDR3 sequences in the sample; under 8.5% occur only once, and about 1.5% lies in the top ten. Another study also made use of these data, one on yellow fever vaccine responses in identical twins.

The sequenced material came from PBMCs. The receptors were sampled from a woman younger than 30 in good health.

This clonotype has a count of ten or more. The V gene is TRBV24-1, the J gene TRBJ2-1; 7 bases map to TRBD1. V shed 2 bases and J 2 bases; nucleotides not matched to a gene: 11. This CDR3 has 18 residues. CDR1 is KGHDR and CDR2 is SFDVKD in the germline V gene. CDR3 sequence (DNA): TGTGCCACCAGTGATTCAATACTCCGGGACAGCCCCTACAATGAGCAGTTCTTC. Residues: CATSDSILRDSPYNEQFF.

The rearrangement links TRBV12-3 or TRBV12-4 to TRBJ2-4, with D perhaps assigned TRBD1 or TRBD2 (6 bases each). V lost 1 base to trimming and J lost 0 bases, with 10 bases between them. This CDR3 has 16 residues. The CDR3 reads CASSLVGGRAKNIQYF. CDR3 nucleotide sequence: TGTGCCAGCAGTTTAGTTGGGGGGCGAGCCAAAAACATTCAGTACTTC.

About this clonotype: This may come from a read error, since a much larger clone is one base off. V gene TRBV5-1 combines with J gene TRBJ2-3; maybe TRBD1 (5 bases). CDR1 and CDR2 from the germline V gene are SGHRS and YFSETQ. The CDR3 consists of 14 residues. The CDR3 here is CASTDRPSTDSQYF. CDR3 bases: TGCGCCAGCACCGACAGACCGAGCACAGATTCGCAGTATTTT.

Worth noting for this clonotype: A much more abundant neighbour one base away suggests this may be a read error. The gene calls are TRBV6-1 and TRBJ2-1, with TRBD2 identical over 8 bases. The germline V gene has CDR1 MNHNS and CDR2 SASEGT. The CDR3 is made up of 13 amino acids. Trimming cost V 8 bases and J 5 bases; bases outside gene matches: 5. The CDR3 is CASRVSGNNEQFF. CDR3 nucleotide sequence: TGTGCCAGCCGGGTTAGCGGGAACAATGAGCAGTTCTTC.

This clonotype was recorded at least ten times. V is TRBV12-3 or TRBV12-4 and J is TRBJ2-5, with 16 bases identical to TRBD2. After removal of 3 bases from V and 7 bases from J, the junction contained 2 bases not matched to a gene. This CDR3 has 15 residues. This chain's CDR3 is CASSFGTSGRGTQYF. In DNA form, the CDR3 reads TGTGCCAGCAGTTTTGGGACTAGCGGGAGGGGGACCCAGTACTTC.

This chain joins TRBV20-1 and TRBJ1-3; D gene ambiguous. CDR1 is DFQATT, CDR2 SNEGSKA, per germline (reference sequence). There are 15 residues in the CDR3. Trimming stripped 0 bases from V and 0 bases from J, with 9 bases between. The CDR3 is CSARDRTASGNTIYF. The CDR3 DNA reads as TGCAGTGCTAGAGATCGGACGGCCTCTGGAAACACCATATATTTT.

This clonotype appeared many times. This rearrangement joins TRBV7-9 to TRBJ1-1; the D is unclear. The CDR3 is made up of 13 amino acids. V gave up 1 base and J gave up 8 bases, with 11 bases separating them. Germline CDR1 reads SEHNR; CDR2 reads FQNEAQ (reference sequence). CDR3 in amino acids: CASSLGQEPEAFF. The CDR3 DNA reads TGTGCCAGCAGCTTAGGGCAAGAGCCAGAAGCTTTCTTT.